This passage covers 9 T cell receptor beta chains from one sample sequenced in a study of blood T cell repertoires in COVID-19. TCRdb keeps only in-frame clones here, not all; method: immunoSEQ multiplex PCR. The table has under 450,000 clones, about 88% seen once; the top ten hold 1.5% to 1.8%. Sequencing was performed on peripheral blood. The receptors stem from a woman aged 40-49 years with COVID-19, enrolled during active disease.

This clone showed up just a few times. The V gene is TRBV5-4, the J gene TRBJ1-2, with D possibly matching TRBD1 (5 bases). CDR1 and CDR2 (germline): SGHNT, YYREEE (reference sequence). The CDR3 is made up of 15 amino acids. Trimming removed 6 bases at V and 3 bases at J, with 18 bases between. The DNA for the CDR3 is TGTGCCAGCACCACGGCCACTTGGGACTACTATGGCTACACCTTC. The encoded protein is CASTTATWDYYGYTF.

The J gene is TRBJ2-1, the V gene TRBV9; TRBD2 might be the D (6 bases). V shed 0 bases and J shed 7 bases, with 11 bases lying between them. Germline V gene data show CDR1 as SGDLS and CDR2 as YYNGEE. This CDR3 contains 14 residues. CDR3 in DNA: TGTGCCAGCAGCGTAGGGGGACTTGGAAATGAGCAGTTCTTC. It is translated as CASSVGGLGNEQFF.

J is TRBJ2-1 and V is TRBV10-3; TRBD1 matches at 11 bases. Germline V gene lookup returns CDR1 ENHRY and CDR2 SYGVKD. After removal of 4 bases from V and 7 bases from J, the junction contained 12 bases not matched to a gene. The CDR3 runs to 17 residues. CDR3 DNA sequence: TGTGCCATCAGTGTTAGTCTGGGGACAGGGGGAATGAATGAGCAGTTCTTC. This codes for CAISVSLGTGGMNEQFF.

The V and J genes are TRBV2 and TRBJ2-7; 8 positions match TRBD1. This CDR3 comprises 14 residues. The germline CDR1 and CDR2 sequences are SNHLY and FYNNEI. J was trimmed by 5 bases and V by 2 bases; bases with no gene match: 5. Here the CDR3 DNA reads TGTGCCAGCAGTGAACAGGGGGCTAGGGACGAGCAGTACTTC. Its protein is CASSEQGARDEQYF.

This chain connects TRBV27 to TRBJ1-5; TRBD1 agrees at 7 bases. V shed 5 bases, J shed 7 bases, and the junction held 11 bases outside the gene matches. CDR1 and CDR2 from the germline V gene are MNHEY and SMNVEV (reference sequence). The CDR3 extends over 15 amino acids. CDR3 in amino acids: CASSQGTAGGQPQHF. CDR3 sequence (DNA): TGTGCCAGCAGTCAGGGGACAGCCGGCGGCCAGCCCCAGCATTTT.

V is TRBV6-5 and J is TRBJ1-5, with 9 nucleotides matching TRBD1. CDR3 length: 15 residues. Losses at the gene ends were 5 bases for V and 7 bases for J; bases not matched to a gene: 9. Looked up from germline, CDR1 is MNHEY and CDR2 is SVGAGI. CDR3 loop: CASSLTGGSEQPQHF. The CDR3 DNA is TGTGCCAGCAGTCTCACAGGGGGCTCAGAACAGCCCCAGCATTTT.

The chain combines TRBV5-4 with TRBJ2-3, with D unresolved. The CDR3 spans 14 residues. Trimming took off 4 bases at V and 3 bases at J, with 12 bases between the two ends. Germline V gives CDR1 SGHNT, CDR2 YYREEE (reference sequence). The CDR3: CASSPRTETDTQYF. CDR3 nucleotides: TGTGCCAGCAGCCCTCGTACAGAGACAGATACGCAGTATTTT. Supplemented by reference TRBV5-4 and TRBJ2-3, the full variable domain reads ETGVTQSPTHLIKTRGQQVTLRCSSQSGHNTVSWYQQALGQGPQFIFQYYREEENGRGNFPPRFSGLQFPNYSSELNVNALELDDSALYLCASSPRTETDTQYFGPGTRLTVL.

The chain couples TRBV27 to TRBJ1-6; D is undetermined. The germline V and J ends were trimmed by 0 bases and 5 bases, with 14 bases remaining between them. The CDR3 length is 17 residues. CDR1 and CDR2 from the germline V gene are MNHEY and SMNVEV (reference sequence). DNA of the CDR3: TGTGCCAGCAGTTTATCTGGCGAGGGCTCTAATAATTCACCCCTCCACTTT. It yields the protein CASSLSGEGSNNSPLHF.

The rearrangement uses TRBV5-1 and TRBJ1-2; 8 bases match TRBD1. This CDR3 contains 15 residues. Trimming cost V 0 bases and J 8 bases; bases outside gene matches: 9. Germline CDR1 is SGHRS and CDR2 is YFSETQ. The CDR3 sequence: CASSLVAGGYRGYTF. As DNA, the CDR3 is TGCGCCAGCAGCTTGGTCGCAGGGGGCTACCGCGGCTACACCTTC.